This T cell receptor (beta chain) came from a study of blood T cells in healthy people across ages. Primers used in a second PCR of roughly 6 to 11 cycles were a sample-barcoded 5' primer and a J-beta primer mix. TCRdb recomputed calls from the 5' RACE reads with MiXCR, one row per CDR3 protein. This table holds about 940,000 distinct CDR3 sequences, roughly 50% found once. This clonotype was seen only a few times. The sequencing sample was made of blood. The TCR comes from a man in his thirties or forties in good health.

In DNA form, the CDR3 reads TGTGCCAGCAGCGTACTTGGCGAGCCCTATGGCTACACCTTC. Translated, it gives CASSVLGEPYGYTF. This chain uses TRBV9 with TRBJ1-2; D call uncertain. The CDR3 has 14 residues. Trimming stripped 1 base from V and 4 bases from J, with 11 bases between. Germline values: CDR1 SGDLS, CDR2 YYNGEE.